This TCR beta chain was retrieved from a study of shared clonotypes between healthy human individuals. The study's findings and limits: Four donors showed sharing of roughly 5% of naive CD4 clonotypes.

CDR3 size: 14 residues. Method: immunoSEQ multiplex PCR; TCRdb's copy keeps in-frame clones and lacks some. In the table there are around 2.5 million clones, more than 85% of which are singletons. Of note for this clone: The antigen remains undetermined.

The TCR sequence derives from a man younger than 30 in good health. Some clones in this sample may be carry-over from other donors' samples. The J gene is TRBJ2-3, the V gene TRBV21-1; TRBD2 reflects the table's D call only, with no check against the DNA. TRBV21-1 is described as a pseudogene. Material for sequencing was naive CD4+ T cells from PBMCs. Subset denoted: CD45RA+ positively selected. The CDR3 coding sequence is TGTGCCAGCAGCAAAGAGGAGGGGAGGCATACGCAGTATTTT. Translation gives CASSKEEGRHTQYF.